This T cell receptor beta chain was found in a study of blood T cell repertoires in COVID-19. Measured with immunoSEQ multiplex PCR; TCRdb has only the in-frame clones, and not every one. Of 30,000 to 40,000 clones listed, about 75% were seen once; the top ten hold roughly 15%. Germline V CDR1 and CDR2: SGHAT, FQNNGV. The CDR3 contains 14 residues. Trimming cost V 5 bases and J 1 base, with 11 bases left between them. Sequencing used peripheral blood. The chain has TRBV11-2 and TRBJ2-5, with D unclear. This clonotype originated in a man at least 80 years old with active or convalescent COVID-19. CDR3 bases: TGTGCCAGCAGCCGGGTAGGCGTCCAAGAGACCCAGTACTTC. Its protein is CASSRVGVQETQYF.